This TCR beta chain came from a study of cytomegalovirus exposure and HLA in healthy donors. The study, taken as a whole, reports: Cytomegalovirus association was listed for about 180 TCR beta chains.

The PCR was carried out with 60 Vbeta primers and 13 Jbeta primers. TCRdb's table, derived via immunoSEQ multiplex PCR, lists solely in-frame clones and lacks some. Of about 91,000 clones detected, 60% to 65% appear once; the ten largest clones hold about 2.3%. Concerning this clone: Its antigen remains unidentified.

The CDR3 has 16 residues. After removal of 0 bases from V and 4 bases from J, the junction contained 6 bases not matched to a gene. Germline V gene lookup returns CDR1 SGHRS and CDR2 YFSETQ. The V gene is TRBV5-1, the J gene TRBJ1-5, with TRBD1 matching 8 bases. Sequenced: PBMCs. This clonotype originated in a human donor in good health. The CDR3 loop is CASSLAGQGNNQPQHF. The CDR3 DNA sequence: TGCGCCAGCAGCTTGGCCGGACAGGGAAATAATCAGCCCCAGCATTTT.